One and the same sample provided the 29 T cell receptor beta chains below, sequenced in a study of blood T cell repertoires in COVID-19. Sequenced by immunoSEQ multiplex PCR; TCRdb stores in-frame clones only, minus some. The table shows a few hundred thousand clones, with roughly 75% occurring only once. The specimen sequenced was peripheral blood. The receptors originated from a woman aged 70-85 years with acute or convalescent COVID-19.

The chain has TRBV7-9 and TRBJ2-6, with 7 bases matching TRBD1. The junction had 15 bases not matched to a gene; V was cut back by 5 bases and J by 2 bases. The CDR3 totals 19 residues. Germline CDR1 is SEHNR and CDR2 is FQNEAQ (reference sequence). The CDR3 coding sequence is TGTGCCAGCAGCCCAGGGGTTGCCAGGGGGTTCACTGGGGCCAACGTCCTGACTTTC. Its translation: CASSPGVARGFTGANVLTF.

The chain is built from TRBV9 and TRBJ2-1; D is perhaps TRBD1 (6 bases). CDR1 SGDLS and CDR2 YYNGEE come from the germline V gene. Trimming removed 4 bases from V and 4 bases from J, with 15 bases in between. This CDR3 region has 15 residues. CDR3 bases: TGTGCCAGCAGCCCCTGGGGGCGCGATTACAATGAGCAGTTCTTC. This translates into CASSPWGRDYNEQFF.

The chain joins TRBV10-3 to TRBJ2-3, with D possibly being TRBD2 (6 bases). CDR3 size: 17 residues. Trimming cost V 3 bases and J 5 bases, with 21 bases left between them. Germline V gene lookup returns CDR1 ENHRY and CDR2 SYGVKD. Written as DNA, the CDR3 is TGTGCCATCAGTGAAACCGGAGGAGGGCCCACGAGAGATACGCAGTATTTT. It translates to CAISETGGGPTRDTQYF.

The chain is built from TRBV5-1 and TRBJ2-1, with D maybe TRBD2 (5 bases). The CDR3 contains 14 residues. With 4 bases removed from V and 1 base from J, the gap between germline ends came to 9 bases. From germline, CDR1 is SGHRS and CDR2 YFSETQ. The CDR3 coding sequence is TGCGCCAGCAGCGGGCTAGCTTCCTACAATGAGCAGTTCTTC. It is translated as CASSGLASYNEQFF.

This sequence joins TRBV3-1 (or the pseudogene TRBV3-2) and TRBJ2-7, with 8 bases identical to TRBD1. V was pared by 4 bases and J by 6 bases, with 11 bases of the junction left unmatched. Germline CDR1 LGHDT, CDR2 YNNKEL (reference sequence). This CDR3 has 15 residues. CDR3 sequence (DNA): TGTGCCAGCAGCCCTACGCACGACAGGGGAGGCGAGCAGTACTTC. Translated: CASSPTHDRGGEQYF.

V is TRBV11-3 and J is TRBJ2-7; TRBD2 agrees at 13 bases. The ends lost 4 bases at V and 1 base at J; junction bases unmatched: 4. The germline V gene has CDR1 SGHNT and CDR2 YENEEA. The CDR3 loop spans 16 amino acids. CDR3 nucleotides: TGTGCCAGCAGCTCCGGACTAGCGGGGGCATCCTACGAGCAGTACTTC. Protein product: CASSSGLAGASYEQYF.

J is TRBJ1-3 and V is TRBV6-5; D is uncertain. Trimming left V 6 bases short and J 0 bases short, with 12 bases between. CDR1 and CDR2 from the germline V gene are MNHEY and SVGAGI. The CDR3 spans 15 residues. The DNA for the CDR3 is TGTGCCAGCAGACCCGACGGGAGCTCTGGAAACACCATATATTTT. Protein product: CASRPDGSSGNTIYF.

This clone was counted between two and nine times. J is TRBJ2-7 and V is TRBV3-1 (or the pseudogene TRBV3-2); D perhaps matches TRBD1 (6 bases). Germline V gene sequence: CDR1 LGHDT, CDR2 YNNKEL (reference sequence). The ends were cut back, 1 base at V and 1 base at J, with 8 bases in the middle. The CDR3 is 14 amino acids. In DNA form, the CDR3 reads TGTGCCAGCAGCCAAGGACAGGAGTCCTACGAGCAGTACTTC. This encodes CASSQGQESYEQYF.

The V call is TRBV11-2, the J call TRBJ1-2; the match to TRBD1 covers 7 bases. The CDR3 is 15 residues long. The V and J ends lost 4 bases and 5 bases, in that order; junction bases with no gene match: 10. Germline CDR1 is SGHAT and CDR2 is FQNNGV. The CDR3 region is CASSSPPDRVYGYTF. DNA for the CDR3: TGTGCCAGCAGCTCCCCTCCCGACAGGGTATATGGCTACACCTTC.

This rearrangement joins TRBV6-2 or TRBV6-3 to TRBJ2-5; the match to TRBD2 covers 12 bases. The CDR3 is 17 residues long. The V gene's germline CDR1 is MNHEY and CDR2 SVGEGT. The V gene end was trimmed by 4 bases and the J gene end by 1 base; junction bases not matched to a gene: 7. The chain's CDR3 is CASSSLAGGPFQETQYF. The DNA for the CDR3 is TGTGCCAGCAGTTCACTAGCGGGGGGACCCTTCCAAGAGACCCAGTACTTC.

This clone was observed a few times. The chain employs TRBV6-2 or TRBV6-3 and TRBJ1-4; a weak D match, TRBD1 (6 bases). This CDR3 has 16 amino acids. V lost 0 bases and J lost 4, with 12 bases in between. In germline, CDR1 is MNHEY, CDR2 SVGEGT. The chain's CDR3 is CASSYSRTDDNEKLFF. The CDR3 DNA follows: TGTGCCAGCAGTTACTCGAGGACAGACGATAATGAAAAACTGTTTTTT.

This rearrangement joins TRBV7-9 to TRBJ2-4; TRBD1 aligns across 9 bases. Germline lookup yields CDR1 SEHNR and CDR2 FQNEAQ (reference sequence). After removal of 5 bases from V and 8 bases from J, the junction contained 10 bases not matched to a gene. The CDR3 spans 15 residues. The CDR3 nucleotides are TGTGCCAGCAGCACGGGACAGGGAGCGACGGACATTCAGTACTTC. Translating gives CASSTGQGATDIQYF.

This clone was seen more than once but under ten times. The chain employs TRBV7-2 and TRBJ1-5; 7 nucleotides line up with TRBD1. The germline CDR1 and CDR2 sequences are SGHTA and FQGNSA. This CDR3 spans 13 amino acids. The J segment lost 7 bases and the V segment lost 4 bases, leaving 4 bases of the junction unmatched. In nucleotides, the CDR3 is TGTGCCAGCAGCTCAGACAGGGAACAGCCCCAGCATTTT. Translation: CASSSDREQPQHF.

The chain uses TRBV12-3 or TRBV12-4 and TRBJ2-1; D gene ambiguous. The CDR3 contains 12 residues. Deletions cut 1 base from V and 12 bases from J, with 10 bases between. DNA for the CDR3: TGTGCCAGCAGTTTAGGTCCTTCGAGGCAGTTCTTC. Amino acids: CASSLGPSRQFF.

This chain joins TRBV3-1 (or the pseudogene TRBV3-2) and TRBJ2-5, with TRBD2 matching over 7 bases. V was clipped by 7 bases and J by 5 bases; unmatched bases: 10. This CDR3 comprises 14 residues. Germline CDR1 is LGHDT and CDR2 is YNNKEL (reference sequence). The CDR3 DNA reads TGTGCCAGCACCCCAGGGAGGGAAAAGGAGACCCAGTACTTC. Residues: CASTPGREKETQYF.

The chain couples TRBV12-5 to TRBJ1-2; the match to TRBD1 covers 9 bases. Germline V gives CDR1 LGHNT, CDR2 FRNRAP. CDR3 length: 15 amino acids. V lost 1 base to trimming and J lost 8 bases; unmatched junction nucleotides: 8. The chain's CDR3 is CASGLGGTGLRGYTF. The DNA for the CDR3 is TGTGCTAGTGGTTTGGGAGGGACAGGGCTGCGCGGCTACACCTTC.

The chain joins TRBV24-1 to TRBJ2-5; D unclear. The CDR3 totals 12 residues. V was trimmed by 8 bases and J by 5 bases, leaving 11 bases between them. Germline CDR1 and CDR2: KGHDR and SFDVKD. The DNA of the CDR3 is TGTGCCACCAAAGATACCGGGGAGACCCAGTACTTC. Its protein product is CATKDTGETQYF.

The chain couples TRBV6-2 or TRBV6-3 to TRBJ2-3; D perhaps matches TRBD2 (6 bases). CDR3 length: 14 residues. Germline loops: CDR1 MNHEY, CDR2 SVGEGT. V lost 7 bases and J 6 bases, leaving 17 bases between the germline ends. DNA for the CDR3: TGTGCCAGCACCCCTACGGGGACTCGGGATACGCAGTATTTT. It specifies CASTPTGTRDTQYF.

The chain carries TRBV19 and TRBJ1-2; a possible D gene is TRBD1 (6 bases). The CDR3 consists of 13 residues. Germline V gene data show CDR1 as LNHDA and CDR2 as SQIVND (reference sequence). Trimming pared 3 bases from V and 5 bases from J, leaving 10 bases between. DNA of the CDR3: TGTGCCAGTAGTATTGAGGGGGTGTATGGCTACACCTTC. Its protein product is CASSIEGVYGYTF.

This clone showed up just once. The V gene is TRBV19, the J gene TRBJ2-2; 10 bases agree with TRBD2. Germline-derived CDR1 and CDR2 are LNHDA and SQIVND (reference sequence). V lost 6 bases, J lost 4 bases, and 8 bases stayed unmatched. The CDR3 runs 16 residues. The CDR3: CASRQLAGGFTGELFF. The DNA for the CDR3 is TGTGCCAGTAGACAGTTAGCGGGGGGCTTCACCGGGGAGCTGTTTTTT.

The chain employs TRBV3-1 (or the pseudogene TRBV3-2) and TRBJ1-1; D perhaps matches TRBD1 (5 bases). Trimming shortened V by 2 bases and J by 1 base, and 5 bases separated the two germline ends. The CDR3 consists of 13 residues. Germline assignment: CDR1 LGHDT and CDR2 YNNKEL (reference sequence). CDR3: CASSQQGNTEAFF. CDR3 coding DNA: TGTGCCAGCAGCCAACAGGGGAACACTGAAGCTTTCTTT.

The chain is built from TRBV2 and TRBJ1-1; 9 positions agree with TRBD1. Per the germline V gene, CDR1 is SNHLY and CDR2 is FYNNEI. This CDR3 is built from 14 residues. J gave up 3 bases and V 8 bases, and 7 bases lay outside the gene matches. CDR3 sequence reads: CASGYTGGDTEAFF. The CDR3 bases are TGTGCCAGCGGATATACAGGGGGCGACACTGAAGCTTTCTTT.

This chain connects TRBV18 to TRBJ2-7; 7 bases agree with TRBD2. CDR1 KGHSH and CDR2 LQKENI come from the germline V gene. The CDR3 consists of 15 residues. The V and J ends lost 0 bases and 7 bases, in that order; junction bases with no gene match: 9. The CDR3, as DNA: TGTGCCAGCTCACCACCGACCGGGGGGTCGGGGGAGCAGTACTTC. This translates into CASSPPTGGSGEQYF.

The chain recombines TRBV24-1 with TRBJ1-5; D may be TRBD1 (5 bases). The germline V and J ends were trimmed by 2 bases and 7 bases, with 14 bases remaining between them. This CDR3 has 15 amino acids. Germline V gene lookup returns CDR1 KGHDR and CDR2 SFDVKD. CDR3 sequence (DNA): TGTGCCACCAGTGATTCGCAGGGTTTGTGGCAGCCCCAGCATTTT. This encodes CATSDSQGLWQPQHF.

This clone was seen once. This rearrangement joins TRBV6-5 to TRBJ2-3, with TRBD1 matching 7 bases. V gave up 9 bases and J gave up 6 bases; unmatched junction bases: 9. CDR1 and CDR2 (germline): MNHEY, SVGAGI. This CDR3 comprises 13 residues. The CDR3 nucleotides read TGTGCCAGTACCGGGACAGCCTTGGATACGCAGTATTTT. Its translation is CASTGTALDTQYF.

The gene calls are TRBV5-1 and TRBJ1-4; the D gene is possibly TRBD1 (5 bases). Trimming pared 4 bases from V and 2 bases from J, leaving 12 bases between. Looked up from germline, CDR1 is SGHRS and CDR2 is YFSETQ. The CDR3 covers 15 residues. The DNA of the CDR3 is TGCGCCAGCAGCCAAGGGGCTGGCACTAATGAAAAACTGTTTTTT. The encoded protein is CASSQGAGTNEKLFF. Drawing the rest from reference TRBV5-1 and TRBJ1-4, the complete variable domain is KAGVTQTPRYLIKTRGQQVTLSCSPISGHRSVSWYQQTPGQGLQFLFEYFSETQRNKGNFPGRFSGRQFSNSRSEMNVSTLELGDSALYLCASSQGAGTNEKLFFGSGTQLSVL.

V usage is TRBV5-5 and J usage is TRBJ2-7; 9 bases line up with TRBD1. Per the germline V gene, CDR1 is SGHKS and CDR2 is YYEKEE (reference sequence). Trimming removed 6 bases from V and 4 bases from J; junction bases left unmatched: 5. This CDR3 has 13 residues. The CDR3 bases are TGTGCCAGCAACGACGGGACAGGGTACGAGCAGTACTTC. This translates into CASNDGTGYEQYF.

This clone showed up just a few times. The V call is TRBV29-1, the J call TRBJ2-1; 9 bases map to TRBD2. V gave up 6 bases and J gave up 0 bases; unmatched junction bases: 3. Germline CDR1 SQVTM, CDR2 ANQGSEA. CDR3 length equals 14 residues. The CDR3 coding sequence is TGCAGCGTGAGCGGGGGGAGCTCCTACAATGAGCAGTTCTTC. As protein: CSVSGGSSYNEQFF.

The rearrangement joins TRBV6-5 to TRBJ1-2; D is unclear. CDR3 length equals 12 residues. Trimming removed 5 bases from V and 4 bases from J, with 8 bases in between. Germline lookup yields CDR1 MNHEY and CDR2 SVGAGI. This CDR3 reads CASSPRVYGYTF. CDR3 nucleotides: TGTGCCAGCAGTCCCCGGGTCTATGGCTACACCTTC.